These 5 T cell receptor beta chains came from one sample sequenced in a study of blood T cell repertoires in COVID-19. This table comes from immunoSEQ multiplex PCR, and its TCRdb copy is limited to in-frame clones, with some not included. This sample has roughly 230,000 clones, with about 79% found just once. The sample was PBMCs or T cells enriched from blood (not recorded which). Source of these receptors: an older woman who had recovered from COVID-19.

CDR3 protein: CATSRGQGLDEQYF. In nucleotides, the CDR3 is TGTGCCACCAGCAGAGGACAGGGGCTGGACGAGCAGTACTTC. V usage is TRBV15 and J usage is TRBJ2-7; 8 nucleotides align to TRBD1. CDR1 is LNHNV, CDR2 YYDKDF, per germline (reference sequence). The ends lost 1 base at V and 5 bases at J; junction bases unmatched: 4. The CDR3 consists of 14 residues.

Only a few counts were recorded for this clone. The chain is built from TRBV25-1 and TRBJ2-1; tentative D call: TRBD1 (5 bases). The germline V gene encodes CDR1 MGHDK and CDR2 SYGVNS. The CDR3 spans 18 residues. With 3 bases removed from V and 2 bases from J, the gap between germline ends came to 20 bases. In nucleotides, the CDR3 is TGTGCCAGCAGTGATTTTGGGTTGGGCAGGGTGGCCTACAATGAGCAGTTCTTC. Residues: CASSDFGLGRVAYNEQFF.

The table lists this clone with a few counts. In DNA, the CDR3 is TGTGCCAGCAGCCTCGAGGTCGGCTACGAGCAGTACTTC. It specifies CASSLEVGYEQYF. The chain has TRBV11-3 and TRBJ2-7; no definite D call. V lost 5 bases and J lost 3, with 11 bases in between. The CDR3 totals 13 residues. From germline, CDR1 is SGHNT and CDR2 YENEEA.

The chain recombines TRBV6-5 with TRBJ2-1; 10 bases align to TRBD1. Trimming removed 7 bases from V and 6 bases from J; junction bases left unmatched: 9. CDR1 is MNHEY and CDR2 is SVGAGI in the germline V gene. The CDR3 spans 15 residues. The CDR3 is CASIAWDRGPNEQFF. CDR3 DNA sequence: TGTGCCAGCATTGCTTGGGACAGGGGTCCCAATGAGCAGTTCTTC.

The rearrangement links TRBV7-3 to TRBJ2-3; TRBD2 agrees at 8 bases. The CDR3 contains 16 residues. Trimming took 1 base from V and 1 from J; bases not matched to a gene: 4. Per the germline V gene, CDR1 is SGHTA and CDR2 is FQGTGA. CDR3: CASSLREAGGTDTQYF. The CDR3 DNA follows: TGTGCCAGCAGCTTAAGGGAAGCGGGGGGCACAGATACGCAGTATTTT.